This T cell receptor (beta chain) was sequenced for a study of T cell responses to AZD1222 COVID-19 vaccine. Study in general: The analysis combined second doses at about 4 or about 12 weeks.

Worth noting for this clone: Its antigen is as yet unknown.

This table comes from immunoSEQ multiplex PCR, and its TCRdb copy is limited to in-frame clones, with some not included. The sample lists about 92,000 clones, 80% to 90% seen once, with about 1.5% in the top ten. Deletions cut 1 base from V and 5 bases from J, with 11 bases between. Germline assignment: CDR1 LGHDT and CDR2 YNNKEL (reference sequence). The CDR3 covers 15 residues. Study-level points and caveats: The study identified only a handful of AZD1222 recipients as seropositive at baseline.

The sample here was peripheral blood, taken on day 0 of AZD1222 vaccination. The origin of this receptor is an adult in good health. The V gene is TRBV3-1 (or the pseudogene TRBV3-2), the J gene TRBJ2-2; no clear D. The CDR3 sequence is CASSQGGLVTGELFF. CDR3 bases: TGTGCCAGCAGCCAAGGCGGTCTGGTAACCGGGGAGCTGTTTTTT.